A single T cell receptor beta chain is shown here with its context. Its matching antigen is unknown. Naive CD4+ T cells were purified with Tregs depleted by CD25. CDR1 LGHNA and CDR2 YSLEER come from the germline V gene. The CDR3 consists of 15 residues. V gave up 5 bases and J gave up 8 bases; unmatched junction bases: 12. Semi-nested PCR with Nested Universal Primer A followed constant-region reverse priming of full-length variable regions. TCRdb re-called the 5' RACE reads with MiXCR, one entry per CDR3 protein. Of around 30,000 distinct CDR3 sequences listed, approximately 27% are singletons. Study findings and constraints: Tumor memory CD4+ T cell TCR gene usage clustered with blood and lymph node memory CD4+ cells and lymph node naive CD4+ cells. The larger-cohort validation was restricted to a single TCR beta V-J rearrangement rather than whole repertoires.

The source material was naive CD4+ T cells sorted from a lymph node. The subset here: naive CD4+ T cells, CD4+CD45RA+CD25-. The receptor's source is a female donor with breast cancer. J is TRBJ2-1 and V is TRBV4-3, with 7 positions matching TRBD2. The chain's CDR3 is CASSGASGILHEQFF. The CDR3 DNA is TGCGCCAGCAGCGGCGCTAGCGGAATTTTGCATGAGCAGTTCTTC.